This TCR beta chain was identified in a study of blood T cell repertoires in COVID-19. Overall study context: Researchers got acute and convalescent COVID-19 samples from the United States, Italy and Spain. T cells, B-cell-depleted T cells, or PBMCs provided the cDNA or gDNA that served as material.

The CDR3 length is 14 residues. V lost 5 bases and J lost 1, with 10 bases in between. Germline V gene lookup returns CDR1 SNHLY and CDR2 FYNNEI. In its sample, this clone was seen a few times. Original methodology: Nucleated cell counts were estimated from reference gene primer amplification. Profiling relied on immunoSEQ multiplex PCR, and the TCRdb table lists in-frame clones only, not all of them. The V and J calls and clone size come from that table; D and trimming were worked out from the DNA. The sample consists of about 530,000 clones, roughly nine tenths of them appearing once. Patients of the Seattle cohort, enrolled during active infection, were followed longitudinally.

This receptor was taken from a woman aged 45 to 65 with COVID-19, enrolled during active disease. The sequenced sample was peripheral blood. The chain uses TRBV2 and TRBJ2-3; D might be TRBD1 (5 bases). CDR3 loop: CASSRQTGTDTQYF. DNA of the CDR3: TGTGCCAGCAGTCGACAGACAGGCACAGATACGCAGTATTTT.